This TCR beta chain was profiled in a study of early T cells in non-severe SARS-CoV-2 infection. Across the study: Unpaired chains resulted from sequencing bulk RNA of unsorted whole blood.

In regard to this clonotype: Its target is not known.

Study-wide results and caveats: In VDJdb matching, anti-spike CD8 responses were favored while private and CD4 specificities went missing.

The germline V and J ends were trimmed by 5 bases and 10 bases, with 15 bases remaining between them. The CDR3 length is 12 residues. Germline-derived CDR1 and CDR2 are SGHKS and YYEKEE (reference sequence). TCRdb passed the 5' RACE reads through MiXCR, listing each CDR3 protein once. This table holds roughly 46,000 distinct CDR3 sequences, 7.1% found once. This TCR came from an adult who was a healthcare worker with PCR-confirmed SARS-CoV-2 infection or an uninfected control (not recorded which). The J gene is TRBJ1-1, the V gene TRBV5-5; the D is unclear. The source material was whole blood. CDR3 nucleotide sequence: TGTGCCAGCAGTCCACGTCAATTCGGAGCTTTCTTT. It encodes CASSPRQFGAFF. The full variable domain, its missing parts supplied by reference TRBV5-5 and TRBJ1-1, is DAGVTQSPTHLIKTRGQQVTLRCSPISGHKSVSWYQQVLGQGPQFIFQYYEKEERGRGNFPDRFSARQFPNYSSELNVNALLLGDSALYLCASSPRQFGAFFGQGTRLTVV.